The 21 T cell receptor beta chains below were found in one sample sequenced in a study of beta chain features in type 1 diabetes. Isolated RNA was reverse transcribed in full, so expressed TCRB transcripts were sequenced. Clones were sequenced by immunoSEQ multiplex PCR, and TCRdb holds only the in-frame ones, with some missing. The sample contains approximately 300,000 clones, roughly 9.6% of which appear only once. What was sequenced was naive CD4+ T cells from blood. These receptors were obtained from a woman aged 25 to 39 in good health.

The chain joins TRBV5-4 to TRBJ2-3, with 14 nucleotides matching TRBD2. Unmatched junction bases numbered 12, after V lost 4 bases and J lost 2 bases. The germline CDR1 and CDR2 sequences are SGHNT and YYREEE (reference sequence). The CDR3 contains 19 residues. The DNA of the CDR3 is TGTGCCAGCAGCAATGGACTAGCGGGAGGCCGTCTCCCCACAGATACGCAGTATTTT. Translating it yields CASSNGLAGGRLPTDTQYF.

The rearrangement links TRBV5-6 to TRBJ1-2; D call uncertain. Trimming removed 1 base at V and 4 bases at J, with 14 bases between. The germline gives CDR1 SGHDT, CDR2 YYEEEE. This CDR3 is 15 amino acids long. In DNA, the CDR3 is TGTGCCAGCAGCTTGTTTACTAGTCGTCCCTATGGCTACACCTTC. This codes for CASSLFTSRPYGYTF.

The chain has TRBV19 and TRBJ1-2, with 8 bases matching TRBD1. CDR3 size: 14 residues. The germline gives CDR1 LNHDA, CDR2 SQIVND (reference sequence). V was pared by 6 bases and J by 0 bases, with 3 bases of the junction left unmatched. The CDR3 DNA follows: TGTGCCAGTAGCAGGACAGGGACTAACTATGGCTACACCTTC. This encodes CASSRTGTNYGYTF.

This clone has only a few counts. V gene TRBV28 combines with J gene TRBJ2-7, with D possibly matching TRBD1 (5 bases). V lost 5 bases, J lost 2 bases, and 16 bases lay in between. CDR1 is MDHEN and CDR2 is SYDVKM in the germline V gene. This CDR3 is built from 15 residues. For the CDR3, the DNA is TGTGCCAGCAGTCCACGCCCGACAGTACCCTACGAGCAGTACTTC. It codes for CASSPRPTVPYEQYF.

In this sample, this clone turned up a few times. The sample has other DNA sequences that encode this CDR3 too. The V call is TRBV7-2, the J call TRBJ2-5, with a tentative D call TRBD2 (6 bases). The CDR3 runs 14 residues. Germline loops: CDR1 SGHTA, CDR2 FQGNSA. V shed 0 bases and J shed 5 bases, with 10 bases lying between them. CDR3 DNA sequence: TGTGCCAGCAGCTTAGCGGGGGGAGCCGAGACCCAGTACTTC. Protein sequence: CASSLAGGAETQYF.

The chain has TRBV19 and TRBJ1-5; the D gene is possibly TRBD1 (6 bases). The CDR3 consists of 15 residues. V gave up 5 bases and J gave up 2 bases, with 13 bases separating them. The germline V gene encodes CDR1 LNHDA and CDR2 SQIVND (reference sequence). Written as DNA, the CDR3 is TGTGCCAGTAGTTTTGAACGACAGGGCAATCAGCCCCAGCATTTT. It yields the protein CASSFERQGNQPQHF.

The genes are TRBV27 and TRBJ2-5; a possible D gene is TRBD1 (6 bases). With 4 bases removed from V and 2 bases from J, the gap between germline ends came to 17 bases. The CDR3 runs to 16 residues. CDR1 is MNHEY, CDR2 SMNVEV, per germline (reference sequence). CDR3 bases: TGTGCCAGCAGTTCCTGGGACAAGGGAGAACAAGAGACCCAGTACTTC. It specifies CASSSWDKGEQETQYF.

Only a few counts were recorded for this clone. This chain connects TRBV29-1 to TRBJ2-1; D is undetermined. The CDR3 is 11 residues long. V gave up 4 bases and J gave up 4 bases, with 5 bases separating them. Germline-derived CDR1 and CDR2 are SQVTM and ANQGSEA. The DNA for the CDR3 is TGCAGCGTTGTTATATACAATGAGCAGTTCTTC. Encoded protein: CSVVIYNEQFF.

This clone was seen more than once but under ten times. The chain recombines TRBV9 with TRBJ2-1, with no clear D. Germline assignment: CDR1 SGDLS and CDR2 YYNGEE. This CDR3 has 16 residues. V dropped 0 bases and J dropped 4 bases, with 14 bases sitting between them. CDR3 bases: TGTGCCAGCAGCGTAGGACAACGGCATGTGTACAATGAGCAGTTCTTC. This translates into CASSVGQRHVYNEQFF.

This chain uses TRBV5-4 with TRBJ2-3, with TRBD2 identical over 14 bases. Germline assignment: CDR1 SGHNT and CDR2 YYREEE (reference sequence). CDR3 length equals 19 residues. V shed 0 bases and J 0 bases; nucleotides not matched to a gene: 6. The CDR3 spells CASSLEGLAGASSTDTQYF. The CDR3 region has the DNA TGTGCCAGCAGCTTGGAGGGACTAGCGGGAGCGTCTAGCACAGATACGCAGTATTTT. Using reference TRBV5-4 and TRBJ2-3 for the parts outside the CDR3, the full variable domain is ETGVTQSPTHLIKTRGQQVTLRCSSQSGHNTVSWYQQALGQGPQFIFQYYREEENGRGNFPPRFSGLQFPNYSSELNVNALELDDSALYLCASSLEGLAGASSTDTQYFGPGTRLTVL.

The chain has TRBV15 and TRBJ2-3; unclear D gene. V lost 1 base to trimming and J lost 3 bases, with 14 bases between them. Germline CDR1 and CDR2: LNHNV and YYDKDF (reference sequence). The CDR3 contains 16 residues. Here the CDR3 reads CATSRGLFEMTDTQYF. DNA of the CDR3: TGTGCCACCAGCAGAGGACTGTTTGAGATGACAGATACGCAGTATTTT.

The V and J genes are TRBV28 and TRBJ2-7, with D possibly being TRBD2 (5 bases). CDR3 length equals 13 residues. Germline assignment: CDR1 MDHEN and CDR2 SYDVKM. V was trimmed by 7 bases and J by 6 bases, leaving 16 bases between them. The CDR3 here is CASTSMWSGEQYF. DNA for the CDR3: TGTGCCAGCACTAGCATGTGGTCGGGCGAGCAGTACTTC.

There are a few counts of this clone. The CDR3 DNA is TGTGCCAGCAGCACGGGACAGGGGGAGGATGGCTACACCTTC. It translates to CASSTGQGEDGYTF. The V gene is TRBV4-2, the J gene TRBJ1-2, with TRBD1 identical over 11 bases. Germline V CDR1 and CDR2: LGHNA, YNFKEQ. Trimming cost V 5 bases and J 6 bases; bases outside gene matches: 5. This CDR3 is built from 14 residues.

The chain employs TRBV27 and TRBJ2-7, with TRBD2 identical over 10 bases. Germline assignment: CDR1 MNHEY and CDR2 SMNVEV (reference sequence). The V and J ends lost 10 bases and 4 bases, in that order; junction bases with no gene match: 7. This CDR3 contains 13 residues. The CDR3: CAIRASGRYEQYF. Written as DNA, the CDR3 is TGTGCCATTCGTGCTAGCGGGAGATACGAGCAGTACTTC.

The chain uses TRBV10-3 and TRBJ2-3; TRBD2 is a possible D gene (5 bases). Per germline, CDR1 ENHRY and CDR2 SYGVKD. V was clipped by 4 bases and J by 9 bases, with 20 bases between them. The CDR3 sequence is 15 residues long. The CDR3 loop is CAISVEFLGEGTQYF. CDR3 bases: TGTGCCATCAGTGTTGAGTTTTTGGGAGAGGGAACGCAGTATTTT.

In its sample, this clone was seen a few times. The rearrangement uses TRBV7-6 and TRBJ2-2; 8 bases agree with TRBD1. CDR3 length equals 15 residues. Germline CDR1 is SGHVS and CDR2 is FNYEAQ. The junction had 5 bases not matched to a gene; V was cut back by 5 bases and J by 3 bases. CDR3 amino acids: CASSQTGADTGELFF. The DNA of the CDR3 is TGTGCCAGCAGCCAGACAGGGGCGGACACCGGGGAGCTGTTTTTT.

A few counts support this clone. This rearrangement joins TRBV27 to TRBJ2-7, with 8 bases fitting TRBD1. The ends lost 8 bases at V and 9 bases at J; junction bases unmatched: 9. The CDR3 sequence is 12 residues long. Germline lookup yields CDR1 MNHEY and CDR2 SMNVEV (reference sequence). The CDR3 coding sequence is TGTGCCAGCGGCGGACAGGGACCTTCGCAGTACTTC. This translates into CASGGQGPSQYF.

In DNA, the CDR3 is TGTGCCAGCAGCCAAATTATAGGACTAGGAAGCTACAATGAGCAGTTCTTC. It yields the protein CASSQIIGLGSYNEQFF. The V gene is TRBV4-2, the J gene TRBJ2-1, with TRBD2 identical over 7 bases. Germline CDR1 is LGHNA and CDR2 is YNFKEQ. The J segment lost 3 bases and the V segment lost 2 bases, leaving 10 bases of the junction unmatched. The CDR3 is made up of 17 amino acids.

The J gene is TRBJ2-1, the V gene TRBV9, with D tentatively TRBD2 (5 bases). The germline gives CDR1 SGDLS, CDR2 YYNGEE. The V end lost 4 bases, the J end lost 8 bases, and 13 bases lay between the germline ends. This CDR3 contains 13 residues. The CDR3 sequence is CASSSHPGDEQFF. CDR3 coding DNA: TGTGCCAGCAGCTCCCACCCCGGGGATGAGCAGTTCTTC.

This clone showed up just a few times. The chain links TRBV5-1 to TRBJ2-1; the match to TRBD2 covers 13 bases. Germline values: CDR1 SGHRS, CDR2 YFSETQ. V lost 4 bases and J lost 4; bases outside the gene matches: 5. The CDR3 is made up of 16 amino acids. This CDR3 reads CASSTGLAGAYNEQFF. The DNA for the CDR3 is TGCGCCAGCAGCACTGGACTAGCGGGAGCGTACAATGAGCAGTTCTTC.

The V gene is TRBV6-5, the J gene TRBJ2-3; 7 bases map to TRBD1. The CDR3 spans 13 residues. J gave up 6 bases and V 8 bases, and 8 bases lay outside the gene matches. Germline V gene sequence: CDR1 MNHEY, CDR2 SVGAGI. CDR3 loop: CASARGLIDTQYF. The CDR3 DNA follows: TGTGCCAGCGCTAGGGGGCTTATTGATACGCAGTATTTT.